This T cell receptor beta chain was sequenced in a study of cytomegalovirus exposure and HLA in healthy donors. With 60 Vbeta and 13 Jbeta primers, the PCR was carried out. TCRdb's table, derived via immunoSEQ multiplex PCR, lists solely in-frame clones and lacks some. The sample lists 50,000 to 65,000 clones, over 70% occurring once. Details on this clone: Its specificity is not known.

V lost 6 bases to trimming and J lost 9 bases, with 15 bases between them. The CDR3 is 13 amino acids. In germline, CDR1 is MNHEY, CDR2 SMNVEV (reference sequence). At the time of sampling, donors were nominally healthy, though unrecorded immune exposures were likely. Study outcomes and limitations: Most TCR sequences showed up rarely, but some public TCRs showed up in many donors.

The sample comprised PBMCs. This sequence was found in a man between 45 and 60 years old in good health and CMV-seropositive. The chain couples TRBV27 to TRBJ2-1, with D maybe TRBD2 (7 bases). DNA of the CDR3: TGTGCCAGCAGCCGCGGGGAGGGGGTTGAGCAGTTCTTC. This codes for CASSRGEGVEQFF.